This T cell receptor (beta chain) was identified in a study of regulatory T cells in long-lasting Graves disease. Researchers made TCR beta libraries by using iRepertoire HTBI primers and running Arm-PCR on CDR3 regions. TCRdb re-analysed the multiplex PCR reads in MiXCR, keeping a single row per CDR3 protein. The sample holds roughly 420,000 distinct CDR3 sequences, 14% seen once. This CDR3 spans 15 amino acids. Unmatched junction bases numbered 6, after V lost 1 base and J lost 5 bases. Germline V gives CDR1 SGHRS, CDR2 YFSETQ. Time point specified: newly diagnosed GD, antithyroid drugs for less than 3 months. The TCR library was prepared using RNA isolated from PBMCs. The sample holds many counts of this clonotype. The same sample was also used in a study of T cells in Graves' hyperthyroidism and ophthalmopathy.

The V and J genes are TRBV5-1 and TRBJ2-7, with 10 positions matching TRBD2. This clonotype was sampled from a woman aged 45 to 65 with Graves disease. The sample was peripheral blood mononuclear cells (PBMCs), taken at new diagnosis, from a patient treated with antithyroid drugs. The CDR3 spells CASSLRAGGPHEQYF. CDR3 sequence (DNA): TGCGCCAGCAGCTTGAGAGCGGGAGGGCCCCACGAGCAGTACTTC. The whole variable domain, remainder taken from reference TRBV5-1 and TRBJ2-7, is KAGVTQTPRYLIKTRGQQVTLSCSPISGHRSVSWYQQTPGQGLQFLFEYFSETQRNKGNFPGRFSGRQFSNSRSEMNVSTLELGDSALYLCASSLRAGGPHEQYFGPGTRLTVT.